This section outlines one T cell receptor beta chain sequence together with its context. This receptor's antigen is unknown. Base quality data are lacking; no much larger clone is found one base away. For sequencing, an Illumina MiSeq was employed. Through fastp at Q25 and MiXCR, TCRdb rebuilt clones from the public reads, retaining in-frame beta chains. Entries that share a CDR3 protein sequence are merged under the most common genes and DNA. The sample table holds 60,000 to 70,000 distinct CDR3 sequences, of which more than 45% were seen once. The ten most abundant clones make up about 2.1% of the sample. The data are from a study of type 1 regulatory T cells (TCRdb year 2021). About the study as a whole: An in vitro protocol by which a Tr1-enriched, alloantigen-specific CD4 T cell product named T-allo10 was generated was characterized in the study. T-allo10 was being tested clinically in patients with hematological malignancies who were undergoing allogeneic hematopoietic stem cell transplantation.

CDR1 SQVTM and CDR2 ANQGSEA were looked up in the germline V gene. The CDR3 starts with the cysteine, ends with the phenylalanine, and has 13 residues. CDR3 DNA is the only sequence kept; it has 39 bases, read in frame from the first base. Ends trimmed: V by 6 bases, J by 4 bases; bases unmatched to a gene: 8. Results and caveats for the whole study, not just this receptor: A more restricted TCR repertoire was observed in Tr1 cells than in non-Tr1 cells, and this restriction was interpreted in the study as alloantigen-induced clonal expansion.

The specimen was cultured non-Tr1 T cells, either the whole culture or a sorted T cell fraction (not recorded which). Sample cell subset or site, as interpreted from the label and publication: non-Tr1 population from the T-allo10 product. The rearrangement joined TRBV29-1 to TRBJ2-7; 8 of the junction bases match TRBD1. This clonotype was obtained from a human donor in good health. The sequence in DNA is TGCAGCGTCTTACCCAACAGGGGGTACGAGCAGTACTTC. Its protein reads: CSVLPNRGYEQYF.